The present TCR beta chain was sequenced within a study of patients and donors after allogeneic stem cell transplantation. TCRdb reprocessed the RT-PCR reads via MiXCR and lists one record per CDR3 protein. This table has roughly 230,000 distinct CDR3 sequences, around 14% appearing once. In germline, CDR1 is SGHVS, CDR2 FQNEAQ. The V gene lost 2 bases and the J gene lost 5 bases, with 7 bases spanning the gap. The CDR3 is 13 amino acids. Sample: blood, either unsorted or a sorted T cell fraction (not recorded which). The chain recombines TRBV7-8 with TRBJ1-5, with no clear D. The origin of this receptor is a human donor who was either an allogeneic HSCT recipient or a stem cell or donor lymphocyte infusion donor (not recorded which). It is not recorded whose cells these are; they may come from a transplant donor. CDR3 in amino acids: CASSLLRDQPQHF. The CDR3 nucleotides are TGTGCCAGCAGCTTACTAAGGGATCAGCCCCAGCATTTT.